These 21 T cell receptor beta chains share one sample of origin, sequenced in a study of T cell responses to AZD1222 COVID-19 vaccine. Measured with immunoSEQ multiplex PCR; TCRdb has only the in-frame clones, and not every one. The sample contains around 140,000 clones, around 85% of which appear only once. The sample in question was peripheral blood, obtained 28 days after the second dose of the MenACWY control vaccine. These receptors were obtained from an adult who received the MenACWY meningococcal vaccine as a control.

The rearrangement joins TRBV6-4 to TRBJ1-2, with a possible D match to TRBD1 (6 bases). CDR3 length: 14 residues. Germline-derived CDR1 and CDR2 are MRHNA and SNTAGT. V shed 0 bases and J shed 8 bases, with 13 bases lying between them. CDR3 protein: CASSDSGRGRGYTF. The CDR3 coding sequence is TGTGCCAGCAGTGACTCGGGCAGGGGAAGGGGCTACACCTTC.

This clone was observed once. The chain uses TRBV27 and TRBJ1-6; D gene ambiguous. The germline gives CDR1 MNHEY, CDR2 SMNVEV (reference sequence). The CDR3 extends over 15 amino acids. The ends were cut back, 3 bases at V and 4 bases at J, with 10 bases in the middle. The CDR3 DNA follows: TGTGCCAGCAGTTTTGAGGTCGCTTATAATTCACCCCTCCACTTT. This codes for CASSFEVAYNSPLHF.

The J gene is TRBJ1-2, the V gene TRBV2; possibly TRBD1 for D (5 bases). The length of the CDR3 is 14 residues. Germline V gives CDR1 SNHLY, CDR2 FYNNEI. The germline V and J ends were trimmed by 5 bases and 2 bases, with 12 bases remaining between them. CDR3: CASSLTTVNYGYTF. The CDR3 nucleotides are TGTGCCAGCAGTCTAACGACAGTAAACTATGGCTACACCTTC.

The chain has TRBV13 and TRBJ1-2; TRBD1 is a possible D gene (6 bases). The CDR3 is 13 amino acids. V shed 5 bases and J shed 7 bases, with 14 bases lying between them. In germline, CDR1 is PRHDT, CDR2 FYEKMQ (reference sequence). CDR3 amino acids: CASSPTGLGGYTF. The CDR3 DNA follows: TGTGCCAGCAGCCCAACAGGGTTGGGTGGCTACACCTTC.

This sequence joins TRBV7-3 and TRBJ2-3; TRBD1 is a possible D gene (5 bases). The V end was cut by 5 bases, the J end by 0 bases, with 12 bases between. This CDR3 has 15 amino acids. Germline-derived CDR1 and CDR2 are SGHTA and FQGTGA. The CDR3, as DNA: TGTGCCAGCAGCCTCCAGGGTTTTAGCACAGATACGCAGTATTTT. Translating it yields CASSLQGFSTDTQYF.

As regards this clone: The identical CDR3 is also encoded by other nucleotide sequences in the sample. The chain joins TRBV28 to TRBJ2-7, with a tentative D call TRBD2 (5 bases). CDR3 length: 14 amino acids. Looked up from germline, CDR1 is MDHEN and CDR2 is SYDVKM. CDR3 in amino acids: CASSSPGLANEQYV. The CDR3 DNA follows: TGTGCCAGTAGTTCCCCGGGATTAGCCAACGAGCAGTACGTC.

This sequence joins TRBV5-4 and TRBJ1-2, with D hard to call. This CDR3 contains 15 residues. The germline gives CDR1 SGHNT, CDR2 YYREEE (reference sequence). Trimming stripped 0 bases from V and 0 bases from J, with 9 bases between. The CDR3 region has the DNA TGTGCCAGCAGCTTGGCCGGTCCAGCTAACTATGGCTACACCTTC. Protein product: CASSLAGPANYGYTF.

The chain uses TRBV10-2 and TRBJ1-5; TRBD1 might be the D (6 bases). The CDR3 extends over 15 amino acids. V was shortened by 7 bases and J by 0 bases, with 13 bases between the two germline ends. In germline, CDR1 is WSHSY, CDR2 SAAADI. This chain's CDR3 is CASKPGGASNQPQHF. For the CDR3, the DNA is TGCGCCAGCAAGCCGGGGGGGGCTAGCAATCAGCCCCAGCATTTT.

This chain links TRBV24-1 with TRBJ1-5, with 7 bases identical to TRBD1. CDR1 KGHDR and CDR2 SFDVKD come from the germline V gene. This CDR3 spans 14 amino acids. V lost 6 bases to trimming and J lost 2 bases; unmatched junction nucleotides: 3. CDR3 in DNA: TGTGCCACCAGTTCCAGGGGGGGCAATCAGCCCCAGCATTTT. Its translation: CATSSRGGNQPQHF.

This clone was recorded once. The chain couples TRBV7-8 to TRBJ2-7; D tentatively reads TRBD1 or TRBD2 (5 bases each). Germline CDR1 is SGHVS and CDR2 is FQNEAQ. This CDR3 has 15 amino acids. V lost 1 base and J 1 base, leaving 11 bases between the germline ends. The CDR3 DNA sequence: TGTGCCAGCAGCTTAGATGGGACGGGATCCTACGAGCAGTACTTC. It is translated as CASSLDGTGSYEQYF.

The chain recombines TRBV30 with TRBJ2-6, with D maybe TRBD2 (5 bases). The length of the CDR3 is 12 residues. The ends were cut back, 5 bases at V and 10 bases at J, with 12 bases in the middle. The germline V gene encodes CDR1 GTSNPN and CDR2 SVGIG (reference sequence). Written as DNA, the CDR3 is TGTGCCTGGGCCACGGGGTCGAACGTCCTGACTTTC. Residues: CAWATGSNVLTF.

The chain joins TRBV3-1 (or the pseudogene TRBV3-2) to TRBJ2-7; perhaps D is TRBD1 or TRBD2 (5 bases each). Germline V CDR1 and CDR2: LGHDT, YNNKEL (reference sequence). The CDR3 is 16 residues long. The V end was cut by 0 bases, the J end by 2 bases, with 14 bases between. In nucleotides, the CDR3 is TGTGCCAGCAGCCAAGATTCCGGGACGGCAACCTACGAGCAGTACTTC. Protein product: CASSQDSGTATYEQYF.

The chain couples TRBV2 to TRBJ1-4; D might be TRBD1 (5 bases). V was clipped by 6 bases and J by 2 bases, with 10 bases between them. The CDR3 loop spans 14 amino acids. Germline values: CDR1 SNHLY, CDR2 FYNNEI. CDR3 nucleotides: TGTGCCAGCAGCATACCAGGGACTAATGAAAAACTGTTTTTT. Translated: CASSIPGTNEKLFF.

The genes are TRBV5-1 and TRBJ2-7; 8 bases match TRBD2. V was pared by 4 bases and J by 0 bases, with 6 bases of the junction left unmatched. The CDR3 spans 15 residues. Germline values: CDR1 SGHRS, CDR2 YFSETQ. The CDR3 reads CASSPTGLASYEQYF. As DNA, the CDR3 is TGCGCCAGCAGCCCCACTGGACTAGCCTCCTACGAGCAGTACTTC.

This clone appeared once. V and J are TRBV29-1 and TRBJ1-1; the match to TRBD1 covers 7 bases. V lost 3 bases and J lost 6; bases outside the gene matches: 4. There are 12 residues in the CDR3. Per the germline V gene, CDR1 is SQVTM and CDR2 is ANQGSEA. The CDR3 protein is CSVETGTAEAFF. In nucleotides, the CDR3 is TGCAGCGTTGAGACAGGGACGGCTGAAGCTTTCTTT.

The chain combines TRBV19 with TRBJ1-5; TRBD1 matches at 7 bases. The CDR3 contains 15 residues. V was pared by 7 bases and J by 6 bases, with 12 bases of the junction left unmatched. Per the germline V gene, CDR1 is LNHDA and CDR2 is SQIVND (reference sequence). The CDR3: CASTLIRGNGQPQHF. Here the CDR3 DNA reads TGTGCCAGTACCCTTATCAGGGGGAATGGTCAGCCCCAGCATTTT.

The genes are TRBV24-1 and TRBJ1-5; D ambiguous. The CDR3 length is 14 residues. Germline V gene data show CDR1 as KGHDR and CDR2 as SFDVKD. Trimming removed 5 bases at V and 3 bases at J, with 10 bases between. CDR3: CATSASGDNQPQHF. CDR3 DNA sequence: TGTGCCACCAGTGCATCGGGCGACAATCAGCCCCAGCATTTT.

This chain joins TRBV12-3 or TRBV12-4 and TRBJ1-2; TRBD1 matches 9 bases. The CDR3 is 13 amino acids. J lost 5 bases, V lost 5 bases, and 3 bases had no gene match. In DNA, the CDR3 is TGTGCCAGCAGTGGCGGACAGGGGTATGGCTACACCTTC. Residues: CASSGGQGYGYTF.

The rearrangement uses TRBV29-1 and TRBJ2-2; D gene ambiguous. Trimming pared 6 bases from V and 0 bases from J, leaving 8 bases between. This CDR3 has 13 residues. CDR1 is SQVTM and CDR2 is ANQGSEA in the germline V gene. CDR3 in DNA: TGCAGCGTCTGGACGACGAACACCGGGGAGCTGTTTTTT. Protein product: CSVWTTNTGELFF.

The chain joins TRBV3-1 (or the pseudogene TRBV3-2) to TRBJ2-3; no definite D call. Trimming cost V 4 bases and J 4 bases, with 9 bases left between them. The CDR3 contains 13 residues. Germline V gene data show CDR1 as LGHDT and CDR2 as YNNKEL (reference sequence). CDR3 in DNA: TGTGCCAGCAGCCCCCGTGGGGCAGATACGCAGTATTTT. Translating it yields CASSPRGADTQYF.

This clone showed up just a few times. The junction shows a germline mismatch at one end, possibly a read error. The rearrangement joins TRBV3-1 (or the pseudogene TRBV3-2) to TRBJ1-6, with D uncertain. The CDR3 loop spans 13 amino acids. The germline CDR1 and CDR2 sequences are LGHDT and YNNKEL (reference sequence). The CDR3: CASSPSNNSPLHF. The DNA of the CDR3 is TGTGCCAGCAGCCCCTCCAATAATTCACCCCTCCACTTT.